These 31 T cell receptor beta chains came from one sample sequenced in a study of blood T cell repertoires in COVID-19. Clones were sequenced by immunoSEQ multiplex PCR, and TCRdb holds only the in-frame ones, with some missing. The sample lists about 210,000 clones, roughly 81% occurring once. Source material: peripheral blood. The source of these receptors is an elderly woman with acute or convalescent COVID-19.

The genes are TRBV5-1 and TRBJ1-1, with TRBD1 as a possible D gene (5 bases). The CDR3 loop spans 15 amino acids. With 2 bases removed from V and 5 bases from J, the gap between germline ends came to 16 bases. CDR1 SGHRS and CDR2 YFSETQ come from the germline V gene. The CDR3 loop is CASSFGNVGGTEAFF. The CDR3 DNA is TGCGCCAGCAGCTTCGGAAACGTCGGGGGAACTGAAGCTTTCTTT. Drawing the rest from reference TRBV5-1 and TRBJ1-1, the complete variable domain is KAGVTQTPRYLIKTRGQQVTLSCSPISGHRSVSWYQQTPGQGLQFLFEYFSETQRNKGNFPGRFSGRQFSNSRSEMNVSTLELGDSALYLCASSFGNVGGTEAFFGQGTRLTVV.

Note on this clone: One end of the junction fails to match germline, which may point to a read error. This chain links TRBV7-7 with TRBJ2-3; TRBD2 matches at 7 bases. The CDR3 consists of 16 residues. CDR1 SSHAT and CDR2 FNYEAQ come from the germline V gene (reference sequence). Here the CDR3 reads CASSLASGEVADTQYF. The CDR3 nucleotides are TGTGCTAGCAGCTTAGCGAGCGGGGAGGTGGCAGATACGCAGTATTTT.

This clone showed up just once. The genes are TRBV3-1 (or the pseudogene TRBV3-2) and TRBJ2-7, with 7 bases fitting TRBD2. In germline, CDR1 is LGHDT, CDR2 YNNKEL (reference sequence). J was trimmed by 4 bases and V by 2 bases; bases with no gene match: 5. The CDR3 consists of 14 residues. CDR3 DNA sequence: TGTGCCAGCAGCCAATCGGGGGGAGGTTACGAGCAGTACTTC. Amino acids: CASSQSGGGYEQYF.

This clone was picked up a small number of times. V and J are TRBV11-2 and TRBJ1-3; no firm D call. This CDR3 has 16 amino acids. Germline V lookup: CDR1 SGHAT, CDR2 FQNNGV. The V gene lost 1 base and the J gene lost 0 bases, with 10 bases spanning the gap. Here the CDR3 reads CASSLVGTYSGNTIYF. The DNA for the CDR3 is TGTGCCAGCAGCTTAGTTGGCACATACTCTGGAAACACCATATATTTT.

The chain carries TRBV24-1 and TRBJ2-1; the match to TRBD2 covers 9 bases. The germline V gene encodes CDR1 KGHDR and CDR2 SFDVKD. The trim removed 3 bases at V and 9 bases at J, leaving 14 bases unmatched. The CDR3 has 17 amino acids. CDR3 sequence: CATSDAPGIAGVSEQFF. The CDR3 coding sequence is TGTGCCACCAGTGATGCCCCCGGGATAGCGGGAGTAAGTGAGCAGTTCTTC.

The chain joins TRBV5-5 to TRBJ2-4, with a possible D match to TRBD1 (5 bases). CDR1 and CDR2 (germline): SGHKS, YYEKEE (reference sequence). V lost 0 bases to trimming and J lost 1 base, with 8 bases between them. The length of the CDR3 is 15 residues. CDR3 bases: TGTGCCAGCAGCTTGGTTGGGGCGGCCAAAAACATTCAGTACTTC. This codes for CASSLVGAAKNIQYF. The complete variable domain, with remaining parts taken from reference TRBV5-5 and TRBJ2-4, reads DAGVTQSPTHLIKTRGQQVTLRCSPISGHKSVSWYQQVLGQGPQFIFQYYEKEERGRGNFPDRFSARQFPNYSSELNVNALLLGDSALYLCASSLVGAAKNIQYFGAGTRLSVL.

The chain couples TRBV29-1 to TRBJ1-1, with D possibly being TRBD1 (5 bases). The CDR3 loop spans 15 amino acids. Germline lookup yields CDR1 SQVTM and CDR2 ANQGSEA. The germline V and J ends were trimmed by 2 bases and 4 bases, with 17 bases remaining between them. The CDR3 reads CSVEWGNWLGTEAFF. CDR3 coding DNA: TGCAGCGTTGAATGGGGCAATTGGTTAGGCACTGAAGCTTTCTTT.

The V and J genes are TRBV2 and TRBJ1-5, with a weak D call TRBD1 (5 bases). This CDR3 comprises 12 residues. CDR1 and CDR2 from the germline V gene are SNHLY and FYNNEI. Between the trimmed V and J ends, which lost 5 bases and 8 bases, there was a span of 10 bases. The CDR3 loop is CASSRGGKPQHF. The CDR3 coding sequence is TGTGCCAGCAGTCGTGGGGGGAAGCCCCAGCATTTT. Using reference TRBV2 and TRBJ1-5 for the parts outside the CDR3, the full variable domain is EPEVTQTPSHQVTQMGQEVILRCVPISNHLYFYWYRQILGQKVEFLVSFYNNEISEKSEIFDDQFSVERPDGSNFTLKIRSTKLEDSAMYFCASSRGGKPQHFGDGTRLSIL.

The rearrangement uses TRBV14 and TRBJ2-7; D is perhaps TRBD2 (5 bases). The length of the CDR3 is 16 residues. Germline CDR1 reads SGHDN; CDR2 reads FVKESK. Trimming left V 4 bases short and J 0 bases short, with 16 bases between. The CDR3 DNA reads TGTGCCAGCAGCCCCTTTCCGAAGCGGAGCTCCTACGAGCAGTACTTC. Protein sequence: CASSPFPKRSSYEQYF.

V gene TRBV11-2 combines with J gene TRBJ2-7; TRBD1 might be the D (6 bases). With 5 bases removed from V and 4 bases from J, the gap between germline ends came to 18 bases. Germline values: CDR1 SGHAT, CDR2 FQNNGV. The CDR3 spans 15 residues. The CDR3 sequence is CASSPDRRSRYEQYF. As DNA, the CDR3 is TGTGCCAGCAGCCCAGACAGGAGGTCTCGGTACGAGCAGTACTTC.

CDR3 sequence (DNA): TGTGCCATCAGCCAGTCGAACACCTATGGCTACACCTTC. It is translated as CAISQSNTYGYTF. V usage is TRBV10-3 and J usage is TRBJ1-2, with D hard to call. The CDR3 sequence is 13 residues long. V lost 6 bases and J lost 4, with 12 bases in between. CDR1 is ENHRY and CDR2 is SYGVKD in the germline V gene.

This chain links TRBV28 with TRBJ2-6, with a tentative D call TRBD1 (6 bases). V was trimmed by 6 bases and J by 2 bases, leaving 14 bases between them. Germline V lookup: CDR1 MDHEN, CDR2 SYDVKM. This CDR3 is built from 16 residues. The CDR3: CASSDYSGAGANVLTF. CDR3 bases: TGTGCCAGCAGCGATTACTCAGGGGCTGGGGCCAACGTCCTGACTTTC.

The chain carries TRBV5-1 and TRBJ1-2, with TRBD1 matching 8 bases. This CDR3 contains 16 residues. Per the germline V gene, CDR1 is SGHRS and CDR2 is YFSETQ. Losses at the gene ends were 4 bases for V and 3 bases for J; bases not matched to a gene: 11. The CDR3 sequence: CASSGPDRGRYYGYTF. CDR3 in DNA: TGCGCCAGCAGCGGACCAGACAGGGGTCGATACTATGGCTACACCTTC.

Turning to this clone: The sample holds other DNA sequences that translate to the same CDR3. This chain links TRBV28 with TRBJ1-2; D is unresolved. Germline loops: CDR1 MDHEN, CDR2 SYDVKM. The CDR3 has 12 amino acids. V dropped 6 bases and J dropped 5 bases, with 10 bases sitting between them. CDR3 protein: CASSLPGYGYTF. As DNA, the CDR3 is TGTGCCAGCAGCCTCCCGGGTTATGGCTACACCTTC.

The chain employs TRBV19 and TRBJ2-7; 7 nucleotides align to TRBD1. J was trimmed by 2 bases and V by 5 bases; bases with no gene match: 6. CDR1 is LNHDA, CDR2 SQIVND, per germline (reference sequence). This CDR3 region has 14 residues. The CDR3 DNA follows: TGTGCCAGTAGTTACCGGGACAGCCCCTACGAGCAGTACTTC. This translates into CASSYRDSPYEQYF. The complete variable domain, with remaining parts taken from reference TRBV19 and TRBJ2-7, reads DGGITQSPKYLFRKEGQNVTLSCEQNLNHDAMYWYRQDPGQGLRLIYYSQIVNDFQKGDIAEGYSVSREKKESFPLTVTSAQKNPTAFYLCASSYRDSPYEQYFGPGTRLTVT.

This chain joins TRBV12-2 and TRBJ2-3; TRBD2 is the table's D call, not checked against the DNA. TRBV12-2 is classified as a pseudogene. The CDR3 extends over 16 amino acids. CDR3 sequence reads: CASRIRLAGCTDTQYF. The CDR3 DNA reads as TGTGCAAGTCGCATAAGACTAGCGGGGTGCACAGATACGCAGTATTTT.

The table lists this clone with a count of one. The genes are TRBV2 and TRBJ2-5; 8 bases fit TRBD2. The length of the CDR3 is 13 residues. From germline, CDR1 is SNHLY and CDR2 FYNNEI. After removal of 3 bases from V and 4 bases from J, the junction contained 1 base not matched to a gene. The CDR3 loop reads CASSDLAGETQYF. The CDR3 DNA follows: TGTGCCAGCAGTGACCTAGCGGGAGAGACCCAGTACTTC. The whole variable domain, remainder taken from reference TRBV2 and TRBJ2-5, is EPEVTQTPSHQVTQMGQEVILRCVPISNHLYFYWYRQILGQKVEFLVSFYNNEISEKSEIFDDQFSVERPDGSNFTLKIRSTKLEDSAMYFCASSDLAGETQYFGPGTRLLVL.

The genes are TRBV25-1 and TRBJ1-1, with unresolved D. CDR1 and CDR2 from the germline V gene are MGHDK and SYGVNS. V was trimmed by 6 bases and J by 7 bases, leaving 12 bases between them. CDR3 length: 12 residues. CDR3 amino acids: CASRGAAGEAFF. DNA for the CDR3: TGTGCCAGCAGGGGCGCAGCGGGTGAAGCTTTCTTT.

The chain joins TRBV30 to TRBJ2-1; D is unresolved. V dropped 2 bases and J dropped 4 bases, with 6 bases sitting between them. Germline values: CDR1 GTSNPN, CDR2 SVGIG (reference sequence). The CDR3 loop spans 12 amino acids. The CDR3 bases are TGTGCCTGGAGTCCCACTTACAATGAGCAGTTCTTC. Translating it yields CAWSPTYNEQFF.

The gene calls are TRBV25-1 and TRBJ1-3; the match to TRBD1 covers 10 bases. The ends lost 9 bases at V and 4 bases at J; junction bases unmatched: 3. The CDR3 extends over 13 amino acids. The germline gives CDR1 MGHDK, CDR2 SYGVNS. Here the CDR3 DNA reads TGTGCCAGTAGACAGGGGGCGGGAAACACCATATATTTT. It is translated as CASRQGAGNTIYF. The variable domain in full, with the rest retrieved from reference TRBV25-1 and TRBJ1-3, is EADIYQTPRYLVIGTGKKITLECSQTMGHDKMYWYQQDPGMELHLIHYSYGVNSTEKGDLSSESTVSRIRTEHFPLTLESARPSHTSQYLCASRQGAGNTIYFGEGSWLTVV.

The chain carries TRBV7-2 and TRBJ2-1; no clear D. The CDR3 covers 15 residues. Germline CDR1 and CDR2: SGHTA and FQGNSA. V gave up 5 bases and J gave up 0 bases, with 11 bases separating them. In nucleotides, the CDR3 is TGTGCCAGCAGCCTTAGCTGGAGCTCCTACAATGAGCAGTTCTTC. Translating it yields CASSLSWSSYNEQFF.

The chain couples TRBV18 to TRBJ2-7; 16 nucleotides match TRBD2. The CDR3 has 15 amino acids. Trimming cost V 4 bases and J 6 bases; bases outside gene matches: 3. Germline V CDR1 and CDR2: KGHSH, LQKENI. CDR3 in amino acids: CASSRGLAGGLEQYF. CDR3 DNA: TGTGCCAGCTCACGGGGACTAGCGGGAGGGCTCGAGCAGTACTTC.

V is TRBV5-1 and J is TRBJ1-2; D remains ambiguous. The V end lost 0 bases, the J end lost 8 bases, and 5 bases lay between the germline ends. This CDR3 contains 11 residues. Germline V gene data show CDR1 as SGHRS and CDR2 as YFSETQ. The CDR3 coding sequence is TGCGCCAGCAGCTTGGACCAGGGCTACACCTTC. It specifies CASSLDQGYTF.

The chain combines TRBV7-2 with TRBJ2-5; D perhaps matches TRBD2 (5 bases). CDR1 and CDR2 (germline): SGHTA, FQGNSA. V lost 0 bases to trimming and J lost 5 bases, with 13 bases between them. CDR3 length: 15 residues. Here the CDR3 reads CASSLARVRGETQYF. The DNA for the CDR3 is TGTGCCAGCAGCTTAGCGCGGGTCCGCGGGGAGACCCAGTACTTC. The full variable domain, completed using reference TRBV7-2 and TRBJ2-5, is GAGVSQSPSNKVTEKGKDVELRCDPISGHTALYWYRQSLGQGLEFLIYFQGNSAPDKSGLPSDRFSAERTGGSVSTLTIQRTQQEDSAVYLCASSLARVRGETQYFGPGTRLLVL.

The chain has TRBV12-5 and TRBJ2-5, with 12 bases matching TRBD2. CDR1 LGHNT and CDR2 FRNRAP come from the germline V gene. J was trimmed by 0 bases and V by 6 bases; bases with no gene match: 2. This CDR3 comprises 15 residues. The CDR3 region has the DNA TGTGCTAGTGGACGGACTAGCGGGGACCAAGAGACCCAGTACTTC. Protein product: CASGRTSGDQETQYF.

This chain uses TRBV7-2 with TRBJ2-1, with 9 bases lining up with TRBD2. Germline-derived CDR1 and CDR2 are SGHTA and FQGNSA. The CDR3 consists of 16 residues. The ends lost 5 bases at V and 2 bases at J; junction bases unmatched: 7. The CDR3 region has the DNA TGTGCCAGCAGCCTCCGTAGCGGGAGCGCCTACAATGAGCAGTTCTTC. Protein product: CASSLRSGSAYNEQFF.

This sequence joins TRBV5-4 and TRBJ1-1; 9 bases fit TRBD1. From germline, CDR1 is SGHNT and CDR2 YYREEE (reference sequence). This CDR3 comprises 15 residues. After removal of 1 base from V and 5 bases from J, the junction contained 6 bases not matched to a gene. The CDR3 here is CASSLPQGASTEAFF. In DNA, the CDR3 is TGTGCCAGCAGCTTGCCACAGGGGGCGAGTACTGAAGCTTTCTTT.

This chain links TRBV4-3 with TRBJ2-7, with 7 bases lining up with TRBD2. After removal of 1 base from V and 1 base from J, the junction contained 4 bases not matched to a gene. CDR1 and CDR2 (germline): LGHNA, YSLEER. The CDR3 is 15 amino acids. CDR3 loop: CASSQVGGKSYEQYF. DNA for the CDR3: TGCGCCAGCAGCCAAGTGGGGGGGAAGTCCTACGAGCAGTACTTC.

J is TRBJ1-1 and V is TRBV19; 8 positions match TRBD1. CDR1 is LNHDA, CDR2 SQIVND, per germline (reference sequence). V shed 5 bases and J 6 bases; nucleotides not matched to a gene: 11. The CDR3 contains 15 residues. CDR3 residues: CASSAGPQGAPEAFF. CDR3 nucleotide sequence: TGTGCCAGTAGTGCGGGACCGCAGGGGGCCCCTGAAGCTTTCTTT.

This clone was recorded once. The genes are TRBV3-1 (or the pseudogene TRBV3-2) and TRBJ2-6, with 7 bases aligning to TRBD1. This CDR3 region has 16 residues. Germline V CDR1 and CDR2: LGHDT, YNNKEL (reference sequence). The V segment lost 5 bases and the J segment 0 bases; nucleotides outside the gene matches: 4. The CDR3 sequence: CASSGTGASGANVLTF. The CDR3, as DNA: TGTGCCAGCAGCGGAACAGGGGCCTCTGGGGCCAACGTCCTGACTTTC.

The CDR3 loop reads CASSRHHDYEQYF. For the CDR3, the DNA is TGTGCCAGCAGCCGACACCACGACTACGAGCAGTACTTC. V is TRBV7-9 and J is TRBJ2-7; D gene unclear. Per the germline V gene, CDR1 is SEHNR and CDR2 is FQNEAQ (reference sequence). The CDR3 is 13 residues long. Trimming took 5 bases from V and 3 from J, leaving 11 bases between them.